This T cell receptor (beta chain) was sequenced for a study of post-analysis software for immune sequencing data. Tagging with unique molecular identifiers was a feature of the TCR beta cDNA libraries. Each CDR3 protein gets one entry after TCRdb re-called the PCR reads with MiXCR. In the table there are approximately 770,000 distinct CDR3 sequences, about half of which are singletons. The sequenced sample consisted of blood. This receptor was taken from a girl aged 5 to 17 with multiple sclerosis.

The CDR3: CASSLGPRLLGYTF. CDR3 in DNA: TGTGCCAGCAGTTTAGGACCGCGGTTGCTGGGCTACACCTTC. This chain connects TRBV6-5 to TRBJ1-2, with unresolved D. The V gene lost 4 bases and the J gene lost 8 bases, with 17 bases spanning the gap. Germline V CDR1 and CDR2: MNHEY, SVGAGI. The CDR3 covers 14 residues.